The rows below give T cell receptor beta chains drawn from one sample of a study of control samples from healthy donors and cancer patients. The assay was immunoSEQ multiplex PCR, and TCRdb's table has in-frame clones only and misses some. The repertoire has about 150,000 clones, nearly 95% of them found once; the top ten carry over 2%. The material sequenced was blood. The receptors derive from a middle-aged man in good health. Each CDR3 is given with its conserved first and last residue. D genes are given only for firm matches.

v_call,d_call,j_call,cdr3_nt,cdr3_aa
TRBV10-1,TRBD1,TRBJ1-4,TGCGCCGCCCCGGGACAGGGTAATGAAAAACTGTTTTTT,CAAPGQGNEKLFF
TRBV5-4,.,TRBJ1-1,TGTGCCAGCAGCTTGGTTGGCGGATTGAACACTGAAGCTTTCTTT,CASSLVGGLNTEAFF
TRBV27,.,TRBJ1-4,TGTGCCAGCAGTTTAAGGGGCGGTGAAAAACTGTTTTTT,CASSLRGGEKLFF
TRBV7-9,.,TRBJ2-7,TGTGCCAGCAGCCCGGGGACTTTCTACGAGCAGTACTTC,CASSPGTFYEQYF
TRBV12-3/TRBV12-4,.,TRBJ2-2,TGTGCCAGCGGAAGACAGTACACCGGGGAGCTGTTTTTT,CASGRQYTGELFF
TRBV4-1,.,TRBJ1-1,TGCGCCAGCAGCCAAGTGACAGGGAACACTGAAGCTTTCTTT,CASSQVTGNTEAFF
TRBV21-1,.,TRBJ2-7,TGTGCCAGCTCCACTCCGGGACATAAGAGCTACGAGCAGTACTTC,CASSTPGHKSYEQYF
TRBV15,TRBD1,TRBJ1-5,TGTGCCACCAGCAGAGAGCGACAGGGAAATCAGCCCCAGCATTTT,CATSRERQGNQPQHF
TRBV19,.,TRBJ2-5,TGTGCCAGTGCTCCCACTTTTACTGGGGAGACCCAGTACTTC,CASAPTFTGETQYF
TRBV2,.,TRBJ2-7,TGTGCCAGCAGTGAAACAGTCGTAACCCGCGAGCAGTACTTC,CASSETVVTREQYF